The 23 T cell receptor beta chains given below trace back to one sample, sequenced in a study of cytomegalovirus exposure and HLA in healthy donors. The PCR was carried out with 60 Vbeta primers and 13 Jbeta primers. The repertoire was sequenced with immunoSEQ multiplex PCR; TCRdb's copy has only in-frame clones and lacks some. The sample contains over 150,000 clones, around four fifths of which appear only once. Sequences were obtained from PBMCs. The receptors originated from a woman in her 50s in good health and CMV-seronegative.

This chain joins TRBV4-2 and TRBJ2-1; D gene uncertain. CDR3 length equals 14 residues. Between the trimmed V and J ends, which lost 3 bases and 4 bases, there was a span of 10 bases. The germline CDR1 and CDR2 sequences are LGHNA and YNFKEQ. This CDR3 reads CASSHVSVYNEQFF. DNA of the CDR3: TGTGCCAGCAGCCACGTGAGCGTATACAATGAGCAGTTCTTC.

The chain employs TRBV18 and TRBJ1-5; D call uncertain. V was trimmed by 3 bases and J by 0 bases, leaving 15 bases between them. The CDR3 length is 17 residues. From germline, CDR1 is KGHSH and CDR2 LQKENI. The CDR3 sequence: CASSPFSVQSSNQPQHF. The CDR3 nucleotides read TGTGCCAGCTCACCCTTTAGTGTACAGTCTAGCAATCAGCCCCAGCATTTT. Based on the CDR3 plus reference TRBV18 and TRBJ1-5, the full variable domain is NAGVMQNPRHLVRRRGQEARLRCSPMKGHSHVYWYRQLPEEGLKFMVYLQKENIIDESGMPKERFSAEFPKEGPSILRIQQVVRGDSAAYFCASSPFSVQSSNQPQHFGDGTRLSIL.

This rearrangement joins TRBV30 to TRBJ2-2; the D gene is possibly TRBD2 (7 bases). V was cut by 0 bases and J by 8 bases, with 19 bases left in between. CDR1 and CDR2 from the germline V gene are GTSNPN and SVGIG (reference sequence). The CDR3 length is 16 residues. The CDR3 loop reads CAWSVSSGTQGGELFF. In DNA form, the CDR3 reads TGTGCCTGGAGTGTATCCAGCGGGACTCAGGGGGGGGAGCTGTTTTTT.

As to this clone: This same CDR3 is encoded by further DNA sequences in the sample. This sequence joins TRBV28 and TRBJ2-7, with 7 bases matching TRBD1. CDR1 is MDHEN and CDR2 is SYDVKM in the germline V gene. Trimming took 3 bases from V and 1 from J; bases not matched to a gene: 12. The length of the CDR3 is 17 residues. CDR3 sequence reads: CASSLRPGQGVSYEQYF. DNA of the CDR3: TGTGCCAGCAGTTTGCGCCCGGGGCAGGGGGTATCCTACGAGCAGTACTTC.

The rearrangement links TRBV7-6 to TRBJ1-3; the match to TRBD1 covers 8 bases. The CDR3 contains 15 residues. Germline V gene lookup returns CDR1 SGHVS and CDR2 FNYEAQ. V was pared by 0 bases and J by 8 bases, with 6 bases of the junction left unmatched. The CDR3 DNA sequence: TGTGCCAGCAGCTTAGCCGGGACAGGCGGGTACACCATATATTTT. It is translated as CASSLAGTGGYTIYF.

The chain couples TRBV7-2 to TRBJ2-7; 8 bases are shared with TRBD2. Trimming removed 5 bases from V and 3 bases from J; junction bases left unmatched: 12. The length of the CDR3 is 16 residues. The germline V gene encodes CDR1 SGHTA and CDR2 FQGNSA. DNA of the CDR3: TGTGCCAGCAGCCCGACAACTAGCGGAGTTATCTACGAGCAGTACTTC. Translation gives CASSPTTSGVIYEQYF.

The chain links TRBV6-6 to TRBJ2-7; the match to TRBD2 covers 9 bases. V lost 6 bases to trimming and J lost 2 bases; unmatched junction nucleotides: 8. The CDR3 runs 15 residues. Looked up from germline, CDR1 is MNHNY and CDR2 is SVGAGI (reference sequence). CDR3 residues: CASSPGLAMAYEQYF. Here the CDR3 DNA reads TGTGCCAGCAGCCCTGGACTAGCGATGGCCTACGAGCAGTACTTC.

The sample holds a few counts of this clone. The chain uses TRBV27 and TRBJ2-1; 7 bases are a match to TRBD1. This CDR3 spans 15 amino acids. Germline V lookup: CDR1 MNHEY, CDR2 SMNVEV (reference sequence). The V gene end was trimmed by 6 bases and the J gene end by 8 bases; junction bases not matched to a gene: 13. Here the CDR3 reads CASSQGQPAFYEQFF. The DNA for the CDR3 is TGTGCCAGCAGCCAGGGACAGCCAGCTTTTTATGAGCAGTTCTTC.

The chain combines TRBV7-3 with TRBJ2-1, with 8 nucleotides matching TRBD2. J lost 0 bases, V lost 4 bases, and 2 bases had no gene match. The V gene's germline CDR1 is SGHTA and CDR2 FQGTGA. The CDR3 has 15 residues. As DNA, the CDR3 is TGTGCCAGCAGCTCGACTAGCGACTCCTACAATGAGCAGTTCTTC. It specifies CASSSTSDSYNEQFF.

V is TRBV6-5 and J is TRBJ1-2; D is perhaps TRBD1 (6 bases). The CDR3 runs to 13 residues. The V and J ends lost 6 bases and 2 bases respectively, with 10 bases between them. Germline values: CDR1 MNHEY, CDR2 SVGAGI. The CDR3 bases are TGTGCCAGCAGAGTCCAGGGGAACTATGGCTACACCTTC. It is translated as CASRVQGNYGYTF.

This chain uses TRBV28 with TRBJ1-1, with TRBD1 matching over 8 bases. V shed 4 bases, J shed 3 bases, and the junction held 16 bases outside the gene matches. Germline lookup yields CDR1 MDHEN and CDR2 SYDVKM. The CDR3 sequence is 18 residues long. CDR3 in DNA: TGTGCCAGCAGTTACTCCATGGGGCTCAGGGGGCCCGACACTGAAGCTTTCTTT. It translates to CASSYSMGLRGPDTEAFF.

This chain connects TRBV15 to TRBJ1-2, with TRBD1 as a possible D gene (5 bases). CDR3 length: 13 residues. Germline CDR1 LNHNV, CDR2 YYDKDF (reference sequence). Trimming took off 7 bases at V and 4 bases at J, with 13 bases between the two ends. The chain's CDR3 is CATNRGGSYGYTF. The CDR3 region has the DNA TGTGCCACCAACCGGGGGGGGTCCTATGGCTACACCTTC.

This clone was recorded once. The genes are TRBV28 and TRBJ2-7; 8 positions agree with TRBD1. Losses at the gene ends were 6 bases for V and 5 bases for J; bases not matched to a gene: 15. The CDR3 sequence is 16 residues long. Germline-derived CDR1 and CDR2 are MDHEN and SYDVKM. The CDR3 DNA reads TGTGCCAGCAGAACGGATGGGACAGGTAGAACCCACGAGCAGTACTTC. It yields the protein CASRTDGTGRTHEQYF.

In regard to this clone: One end of the junction does not line up with germline, which may come from a read error. This sequence joins TRBV7-7 and TRBJ2-7; TRBD1 aligns across 7 bases. Germline values: CDR1 SSHAT, CDR2 FNYEAQ (reference sequence). This CDR3 is built from 15 residues. The CDR3 reads CASSLVRGPSSEQYF. CDR3 coding DNA: TGTGCTAGCAGCTTAGTGAGGGGGCCGTCCAGTGAGCAGTACTTC.

This chain uses TRBV4-3 with TRBJ1-1; D is uncertain. Trimming stripped 6 bases from V and 3 bases from J, with 20 bases between. CDR3 size: 16 residues. Germline CDR1 reads LGHNA; CDR2 reads YSLEER. The CDR3 nucleotides are TGCGCCAGCAGTACAAGCCCAGCCTTTGGAGACACTGAAGCTTTCTTT. This translates into CASSTSPAFGDTEAFF.

V is TRBV7-8 and J is TRBJ1-2; 8 positions agree with TRBD1. CDR3 length: 14 amino acids. Germline V lookup: CDR1 SGHVS, CDR2 FQNEAQ. Trimming took 11 bases from V and 5 from J; bases not matched to a gene: 13. CDR3 protein: CAGGSTGGAYGYTF. In nucleotides, the CDR3 is TGTGCCGGTGGTAGTACAGGGGGTGCTTATGGCTACACCTTC. Full variable domain (outside the CDR3, taken from reference TRBV7-8 and TRBJ1-2): GAGVSQSPRYKVAKRGQDVALRCDPISGHVSLFWYQQALGQGPEFLTYFQNEAQLDKSGLPSDRFFAERPEGSVSTLKIQRTQQEDSAVYLCAGGSTGGAYGYTFGSGTRLTVV.

The chain uses TRBV4-3 and TRBJ2-3; D might be TRBD1 (5 bases). This CDR3 region has 15 residues. V was cut by 0 bases and J by 0 bases, with 7 bases left in between. Germline CDR1 and CDR2: LGHNA and YSLEER. DNA for the CDR3: TGCGCCAGCAGCCAAGAGGGGCAAAGCACAGATACGCAGTATTTT. Encoded protein: CASSQEGQSTDTQYF.

The J gene is TRBJ1-3, the V gene TRBV18; a weak D match, TRBD1 (6 bases). This CDR3 is built from 15 residues. V was trimmed by 3 bases and J by 0 bases, leaving 9 bases between them. Germline lookup yields CDR1 KGHSH and CDR2 LQKENI. The CDR3 bases are TGTGCCAGCTCACCCGGGGGGCTCTCTGGAAACACCATATATTTT. Translating it yields CASSPGGLSGNTIYF.

The V and J genes are TRBV29-1 and TRBJ1-5, with TRBD1 matching over 7 bases. In germline, CDR1 is SQVTM, CDR2 ANQGSEA. CDR3 size: 13 residues. Trimming took 4 bases from V and 7 from J; bases not matched to a gene: 7. As DNA, the CDR3 is TGCAGCGTTGTTTCAGGGGGGCAGCAGCCCCAGCATTTT. Translation gives CSVVSGGQQPQHF. Together with reference TRBV29-1 and TRBJ1-5, the CDR3 gives the full variable domain: SAVISQKPSRDICQRGTSLTIQCQVDSQVTMMFWYRQQPGQSLTLIATANQGSEATYESGFVIDKFPISRPNLTFSTLTVSNMSPEDSSIYLCSVVSGGQQPQHFGDGTRLSIL.

This chain uses TRBV11-2 with TRBJ1-5; D call uncertain. Per the germline V gene, CDR1 is SGHAT and CDR2 is FQNNGV. This CDR3 is built from 13 residues. V gave up 1 base and J gave up 5 bases, with 6 bases separating them. CDR3 sequence (DNA): TGTGCCAGCAGCTTAGTTCGAGATCAGCCCCAGCATTTT. This translates into CASSLVRDQPQHF.

V usage is TRBV5-1 and J usage is TRBJ2-1; 7 bases line up with TRBD1. The ends lost 6 bases at V and 5 bases at J; junction bases unmatched: 8. Germline V CDR1 and CDR2: SGHRS, YFSETQ. CDR3 length equals 14 residues. The CDR3 DNA sequence: TGCGCCAGCACCCCGACAGGGCTCCACAATGAGCAGTTCTTC. It translates to CASTPTGLHNEQFF. Full variable domain (missing parts from reference TRBV5-1 and TRBJ2-1): KAGVTQTPRYLIKTRGQQVTLSCSPISGHRSVSWYQQTPGQGLQFLFEYFSETQRNKGNFPGRFSGRQFSNSRSEMNVSTLELGDSALYLCASTPTGLHNEQFFGPGTRLTVL.

J is TRBJ1-2 and V is TRBV6-6; a weak D match, TRBD1 (6 bases). V was pared by 9 bases and J by 6 bases, with 17 bases between. CDR3 size: 13 residues. Germline CDR1 MNHNY, CDR2 SVGAGI (reference sequence). The CDR3 spells CASNRDGLDGYTF. The CDR3 coding sequence is TGTGCCAGTAACAGGGACGGGTTAGATGGCTACACCTTC.

CDR3 residues: CASSQGDRGETQYF. The DNA for the CDR3 is TGCGCCAGCAGCCAAGGAGACAGGGGTGAGACCCAGTACTTC. The rearrangement uses TRBV4-3 and TRBJ2-5; 8 positions agree with TRBD1. This CDR3 has 14 residues. Unmatched junction bases numbered 3, after V lost 1 base and J lost 5 bases. The germline V gene encodes CDR1 LGHNA and CDR2 YSLEER.